These 25 T cell receptor beta chains share one sample of origin, sequenced in a study of Ad26.COV2.S vaccination and SARS-CoV-2 variants. Indicated treatment: around 19 received Ad26.COV2.S at low or high dose, single or two shots; about 5 received placebo; per-sample allocation not given. Material that was analyzed had been drawn on day 63 after the first vaccine or placebo injection. The table came from immunoSEQ multiplex PCR; TCRdb's copy has only in-frame clones and leaves some out. The table includes 250,000 or so clones, roughly 89% detected once. The sequenced sample was peripheral blood, obtained in a trial of Ad26.COV2.S vaccine versus placebo. These receptors were taken from a person aged 18-60 years who received the Ad26.COV2.S COVID-19 vaccine or a placebo.

V usage is TRBV4-3 and J usage is TRBJ1-2; the match to TRBD1 covers 7 bases. Looked up from germline, CDR1 is LGHNA and CDR2 is YSLEER. This CDR3 contains 15 residues. J gave up 4 bases and V 0 bases, and 5 bases lay outside the gene matches. The CDR3 is CASSQEGQPIYGYTF. CDR3 in DNA: TGCGCCAGCAGCCAAGAGGGACAGCCCATCTATGGCTACACCTTC.

This rearrangement joins TRBV11-3 to TRBJ2-7; TRBD2 matches 9 bases. V was pared by 0 bases and J by 2 bases, with 11 bases of the junction left unmatched. The CDR3 loop spans 18 amino acids. Per the germline V gene, CDR1 is SGHNT and CDR2 is YENEEA. CDR3 residues: CASSLDRALAGSAYEQYF. The DNA of the CDR3 is TGTGCCAGCAGCTTAGATCGAGCGCTAGCGGGGTCGGCCTACGAGCAGTACTTC.

V usage is TRBV18 and J usage is TRBJ1-1; 7 bases are a match to TRBD1. This CDR3 spans 14 amino acids. Germline V gene sequence: CDR1 KGHSH, CDR2 LQKENI. Trimming removed 2 bases from V and 4 bases from J; junction bases left unmatched: 4. CDR3 amino acids: CASSPGQGGTEAFF. CDR3 in DNA: TGTGCCAGCTCACCAGGGCAGGGGGGCACTGAAGCTTTCTTT. The variable domain in full, with the rest retrieved from reference TRBV18 and TRBJ1-1, is NAGVMQNPRHLVRRRGQEARLRCSPMKGHSHVYWYRQLPEEGLKFMVYLQKENIIDESGMPKERFSAEFPKEGPSILRIQQVVRGDSAAYFCASSPGQGGTEAFFGQGTRLTVV.

The V and J genes are TRBV2 and TRBJ1-2, with 8 bases matching TRBD1. V lost 6 bases to trimming and J lost 8 bases; unmatched junction nucleotides: 11. Germline values: CDR1 SNHLY, CDR2 FYNNEI. This CDR3 has 14 amino acids. Written as DNA, the CDR3 is TGTGCCAGCAGACCCACCGGGACAGGTGGCGGCTACACCTTC. It is translated as CASRPTGTGGGYTF.

The chain is built from TRBV15 and TRBJ1-4, with D maybe TRBD1 (6 bases). The germline CDR1 and CDR2 sequences are LNHNV and YYDKDF (reference sequence). The CDR3 is 15 residues long. Trimming cost V 0 bases and J 7 bases, with 12 bases left between them. The DNA of the CDR3 is TGTGCCACCAGCAGAGATGGGGGCTTCGCTGAAAAACTGTTTTTT. It encodes CATSRDGGFAEKLFF.

This chain links TRBV28 with TRBJ1-2; 8 bases align to TRBD1. Germline CDR1 and CDR2: MDHEN and SYDVKM. The CDR3 extends over 13 amino acids. V shed 2 bases and J 8 bases; nucleotides not matched to a gene: 4. The CDR3 spells CASSLEYRGGYTF. CDR3 in DNA: TGTGCCAGCAGTTTAGAGTACAGGGGGGGCTACACCTTC.

This clone was seen just once. The chain uses TRBV6-2 or TRBV6-3 and TRBJ1-1; D unclear. Germline V gives CDR1 MNHEY, CDR2 SVGEGT. Trimming shortened V by 5 bases and J by 8 bases, and 12 bases separated the two germline ends. The CDR3 totals 12 residues. CDR3 sequence reads: CASSPNLGEAFF. The CDR3 DNA sequence: TGTGCCAGCAGTCCCAATTTGGGGGAAGCTTTCTTT.

The chain joins TRBV5-4 to TRBJ1-4; 7 bases are shared with TRBD1. The ends lost 2 bases at V and 8 bases at J; junction bases unmatched: 6. CDR3 length: 14 residues. Germline loops: CDR1 SGHNT, CDR2 YYREEE (reference sequence). The CDR3 nucleotides are TGTGCCAGCAGCTTACAGGGGTCTGGCGAAAAACTGTTTTTT. This sequence encodes CASSLQGSGEKLFF.

This clone was seen a few times. The chain links TRBV6-4 to TRBJ2-3; perhaps TRBD1 as D (5 bases). Germline V CDR1 and CDR2: MRHNA, SNTAGT. V was pared by 4 bases and J by 2 bases, with 7 bases between. This CDR3 has 13 amino acids. CDR3 bases: TGTGCCAGCAGTGGGACAAACACAGATACGCAGTATTTT. It yields the protein CASSGTNTDTQYF.

The table lists this clone with a count of one. This sequence joins TRBV7-8 and TRBJ1-2; D remains unclear. Trimming left V 2 bases short and J 4 bases short, with 11 bases between. In germline, CDR1 is SGHVS, CDR2 FQNEAQ. This CDR3 has 14 amino acids. CDR3 nucleotides: TGTGCCAGCAGCTTAATTGGGGAATTCTATGGCTACACCTTC. This gives the protein CASSLIGEFYGYTF.

The J gene is TRBJ1-6, the V gene TRBV15; no clear D. In germline, CDR1 is LNHNV, CDR2 YYDKDF (reference sequence). CDR3 length: 15 residues. Deletions cut 2 bases from V and 7 bases from J, with 12 bases between. Here the CDR3 DNA reads TGTGCCACCAGCAGACAATCGCCGAGGAATTCACCCCTCCACTTT. Translating gives CATSRQSPRNSPLHF.

The V call is TRBV5-5, the J call TRBJ1-1; D unclear. V lost 0 bases to trimming and J lost 1 base, with 16 bases between them. The CDR3 contains 17 residues. Germline V gene lookup returns CDR1 SGHKS and CDR2 YYEKEE (reference sequence). CDR3 DNA: TGTGCCAGCAGCTTGGCTCCGGAGTCGACTGGGAACACTGAAGCTTTCTTT. Translated, it gives CASSLAPESTGNTEAFF.

V and J are TRBV6-2 or TRBV6-3 and TRBJ1-5; 10 nucleotides agree with TRBD1. Germline-derived CDR1 and CDR2 are MNHEY and SVGEGT. The length of the CDR3 is 18 residues. The V segment lost 2 bases and the J segment 0 bases; nucleotides outside the gene matches: 7. The CDR3 is CASSYRTGGLYSNQPQHF. CDR3 sequence (DNA): TGTGCCAGCAGTTACAGGACAGGGGGACTTTATAGCAATCAGCCCCAGCATTTT.

The chain is built from TRBV10-3 and TRBJ2-3; TRBD2 might be the D (6 bases). Germline lookup yields CDR1 ENHRY and CDR2 SYGVKD. V was pared by 2 bases and J by 9 bases, with 21 bases between. This CDR3 comprises 16 residues. The CDR3, as DNA: TGTGCCATCAGTGAGGCGGAGGGCCCTGGGATCAGGACGCAGTATTTT. Translation gives CAISEAEGPGIRTQYF.

V usage is TRBV5-1 and J usage is TRBJ2-2; no definite D call. V was clipped by 0 bases and J by 1 base, with 10 bases between them. The CDR3 has 16 residues. Germline assignment: CDR1 SGHRS and CDR2 YFSETQ. The CDR3 nucleotides read TGCGCCAGCAGCTTGGTGATAGGGCTGAACACCGGGGAGCTGTTTTTT. Amino acid sequence: CASSLVIGLNTGELFF.

This sequence joins TRBV29-1 and TRBJ2-4; TRBD2 matches at 9 bases. The CDR3 is 15 residues long. After removal of 3 bases from V and 0 bases from J, the junction contained 3 bases not matched to a gene. Germline V gives CDR1 SQVTM, CDR2 ANQGSEA. The CDR3 sequence is CSVDLAGVAKNIQYF. In DNA form, the CDR3 reads TGCAGCGTTGACTTAGCGGGGGTAGCCAAAAACATTCAGTACTTC.

The V gene is TRBV6-1, the J gene TRBJ1-1; D uncertain. V was cut by 1 base and J by 11 bases, with 11 bases left in between. This CDR3 is built from 12 residues. CDR1 MNHNS and CDR2 SASEGT come from the germline V gene. This CDR3 reads CASSEDRRWAFF. The CDR3 coding sequence is TGTGCCAGCAGTGAAGATAGACGATGGGCTTTCTTT.

Only a few counts were recorded for this clone. V and J are TRBV19 and TRBJ2-6, with TRBD1 matching over 8 bases. The germline CDR1 and CDR2 sequences are LNHDA and SQIVND (reference sequence). The CDR3 has 18 amino acids. The V segment lost 3 bases and the J segment 2 bases; nucleotides outside the gene matches: 9. Written as DNA, the CDR3 is TGTGCCAGTAGTATTTCATGGGACAGGCGAGCTGGGGCCAACGTCCTGACTTTC. Amino acids: CASSISWDRRAGANVLTF.

This sequence joins TRBV7-2 and TRBJ2-3; possibly TRBD2 for D (6 bases). V lost 4 bases, J lost 5 bases, and 13 bases lay in between. Germline V lookup: CDR1 SGHTA, CDR2 FQGNSA. The CDR3 consists of 14 residues. The CDR3 spells CASSSRRDLDTQYF. In DNA form, the CDR3 reads TGTGCCAGCAGCTCCCGGAGGGATCTAGATACGCAGTATTTT.

The chain is built from TRBV4-2 and TRBJ1-2, with unresolved D. The V and J ends lost 0 bases and 10 bases respectively, with 18 bases between them. Germline CDR1 LGHNA, CDR2 YNFKEQ. There are 15 residues in the CDR3. DNA of the CDR3: TGTGCCAGCAGCCAAGATAGGCGGGAGAGGTCTTTCTACACCTTC. This translates into CASSQDRRERSFYTF.

The rearrangement joins TRBV4-1 to TRBJ1-2, with D hard to call. Trimming took off 3 bases at V and 5 bases at J, with 16 bases between the two ends. Germline CDR1 is MGHRA and CDR2 is YSYEKL. This CDR3 comprises 15 residues. The CDR3 DNA follows: TGCGCCAGCAGCCATGGATCCGGGATCTTGTATGGCTACACCTTC. Amino acids: CASSHGSGILYGYTF.

The chain employs TRBV5-4 and TRBJ1-3; a weak D match, TRBD1 (6 bases). Germline assignment: CDR1 SGHNT and CDR2 YYREEE (reference sequence). With 4 bases removed from V and 1 base from J, the gap between germline ends came to 12 bases. The CDR3 totals 15 residues. The CDR3 nucleotides read TGTGCCAGCAGCATTGGACAGCCGTCTGGAAACACCATATATTTT. Protein sequence: CASSIGQPSGNTIYF.

V gene TRBV5-1 combines with J gene TRBJ1-3; 9 nucleotides line up with TRBD1. Germline V gives CDR1 SGHRS, CDR2 YFSETQ. The CDR3 runs 16 residues. V shed 0 bases and J 4 bases; nucleotides not matched to a gene: 5. CDR3 sequence: CASSLAGQGYGNTIYF. Written as DNA, the CDR3 is TGCGCCAGCAGCTTGGCCGGACAGGGGTACGGAAACACCATATATTTT.

CDR3 residues: CASSQVGTDYEQYF. The CDR3 DNA is TGCGCCAGCAGCCAAGTCGGGACAGACTACGAGCAGTACTTC. The chain links TRBV4-1 to TRBJ2-7; TRBD1 aligns across 7 bases. This CDR3 is 14 amino acids long. Germline V gives CDR1 MGHRA, CDR2 YSYEKL. With 1 base clipped from V and 3 bases from J, the junction kept 3 bases outside the gene matches.

This clone was picked up one time. V and J are TRBV24-1 and TRBJ2-1; 9 bases are shared with TRBD2. The CDR3 consists of 18 residues. Germline-derived CDR1 and CDR2 are KGHDR and SFDVKD. V was clipped by 1 base and J by 0 bases; unmatched bases: 6. Here the CDR3 DNA reads TGTGCCACCAGTGATTTCTCGCGGGAGGGTCGCTCCTACAATGAGCAGTTCTTC. It specifies CATSDFSREGRSYNEQFF.